This TCR beta chain was sequenced during a study of beta chain features in type 1 diabetes. General study findings and limits: For Type 1 diabetes patients, all four CD4+ subsets carried TCRB CDR3s that were moderately but significantly shorter.

All of the isolated RNA was reverse transcribed, so expressed TCRB transcripts were sequenced. Sequencing was performed with immunoSEQ multiplex PCR; in TCRdb, only in-frame clones are kept and a portion is missing. This sample has approximately 170,000 clones; almost 8% occur once, and the top ten carry 0.5%. The germline V gene encodes CDR1 GTSNPN and CDR2 SVGIG (reference sequence). CDR3 length: 13 amino acids. J gave up 1 base and V 1 base, and 0 bases lay outside the gene matches. This clone was seen ten or more times. Its matching antigen is unknown. Sequencing input: central memory CD4+ T cells from blood. This clonotype was obtained from a man aged 18 to 29 with type 1 diabetes. The chain uses TRBV30 and TRBJ2-5; 7 bases are a match to TRBD2. The CDR3 protein is CAWSGLAQETQYF. CDR3 nucleotide sequence: TGTGCCTGGAGTGGACTAGCCCAAGAGACCCAGTACTTC.